A single sample is the source of the 3 T cell receptor beta chains below, sequenced in a study of vaccination and CD4 T cells after COVID-19. The treatment was: roughly 10-day PBMC culture with coronavirus spike peptide pools or control peptides (ViraFEST assay). The Oncomine TCR Beta short-read assay sequenced DNA from cultured CD4+ T cells. TCRdb itself ran the PCR reads through MiXCR, one entry per CDR3 protein. The data show around 12,000 distinct CDR3 sequences, around a third seen once. For these TCRs, the target antigens are not known. Sequencing was done on a sample of cultured CD4+ T cells from blood. These receptors all stem from a human donor with COVID-19.

This clonotype was seen more than once but under ten times. The rearrangement uses TRBV6-1 and TRBJ2-5, with 11 bases identical to TRBD1. Germline trimming cut 5 bases from V and 5 bases from J; bases unmatched to any gene: 10. Germline lookup yields CDR1 MNHNS and CDR2 SASEGT. The CDR3 has 16 residues. The CDR3 region has the DNA TGTGCCAGCAGTCACGGACAGGGGGCGCAGGGGGAGACCCAGTACTTC. Encoded protein: CASSHGQGAQGETQYF.

This clonotype was counted between two and nine times. The V call is TRBV5-1, the J call TRBJ2-2; no definite D call. This CDR3 contains 16 residues. Germline loops: CDR1 SGHRS, CDR2 YFSETQ. Trimming pared 0 bases from V and 5 bases from J, leaving 14 bases between. This CDR3 reads CASSLGIPAPTGELFF. The CDR3 nucleotides are TGCGCCAGCAGCTTGGGAATCCCAGCCCCAACCGGGGAGCTGTTTTTT.

The genes are TRBV7-3 and TRBJ2-3, with 10 bases aligning to TRBD2. Trimming at V came to 0 bases and at J to 5 bases, leaving 8 bases not matched to a gene. The CDR3 extends over 17 amino acids. Germline V gene sequence: CDR1 SGHTA, CDR2 FQGTGA. The CDR3, as DNA: TGTGCCAGCAGCTTAACGTTGCTAGCGGGGGCGGGAGATACGCAGTATTTT. Translated: CASSLTLLAGAGDTQYF.